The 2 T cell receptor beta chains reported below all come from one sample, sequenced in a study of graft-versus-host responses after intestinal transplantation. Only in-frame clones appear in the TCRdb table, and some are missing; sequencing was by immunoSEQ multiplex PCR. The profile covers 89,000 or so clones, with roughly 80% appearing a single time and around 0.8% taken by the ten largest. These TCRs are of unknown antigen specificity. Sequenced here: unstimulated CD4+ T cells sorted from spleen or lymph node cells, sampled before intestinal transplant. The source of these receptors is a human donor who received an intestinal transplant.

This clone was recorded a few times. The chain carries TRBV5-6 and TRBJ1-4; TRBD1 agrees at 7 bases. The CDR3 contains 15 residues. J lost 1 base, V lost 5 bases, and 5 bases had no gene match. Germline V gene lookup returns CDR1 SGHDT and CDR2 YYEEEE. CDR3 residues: CASSLTGVTNEKLFF. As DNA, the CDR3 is TGTGCCAGCAGTCTCACAGGGGTAACTAATGAAAAACTGTTTTTT.

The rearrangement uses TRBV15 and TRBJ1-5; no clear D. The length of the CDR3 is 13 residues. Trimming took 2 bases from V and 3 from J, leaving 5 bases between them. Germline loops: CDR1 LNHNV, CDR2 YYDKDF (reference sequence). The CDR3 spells CATSRLYNQPQHF. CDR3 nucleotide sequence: TGTGCCACCAGCAGACTTTACAATCAGCCCCAGCATTTT.